One sample yielded the 7 T cell receptor beta chains listed below, sequenced in a study of post-analysis software for immune sequencing data. Findings and limits, study-wide: Among four or five TRBV segments more frequent in patients than controls were TRBV5-6, TRBV5-1 and TRBV20-1.

Researchers reported that TCR beta cDNA libraries carried unique molecular identifiers. MiXCR was run by TCRdb on the PCR reads, yielding one entry per CDR3 protein. Here the sample spans 600,000 to 700,000 distinct CDR3 sequences, approximately 59% being singletons. What these receptors recognize is not known. The sample taken for sequencing was blood. Receptor source: a girl aged 2 to 9 with multiple sclerosis.

This sequence joins TRBV12-3 or TRBV12-4 and TRBJ1-2; tentatively, D is TRBD1 (5 bases). This CDR3 contains 15 residues. Between the trimmed V and J ends, which lost 7 bases and 0 bases, there was a span of 15 bases. CDR3 bases: TGTGCCAGCATCCAGGGCAGATTAACTAACTATGGCTACACCTTC. Encoded protein: CASIQGRLTNYGYTF.

The count of this clonotype is one. V is TRBV7-2 and J is TRBJ2-5; the D gene is possibly TRBD2 (5 bases). This CDR3 is 15 amino acids long. Germline V gene sequence: CDR1 SGHTA, CDR2 FQGNSA. V lost 5 bases, J lost 5 bases, and 18 bases lay in between. The CDR3: CASSVGSSTGETQYF. The CDR3 DNA is TGTGCCAGCAGCGTTGGGAGCAGTACCGGGGAGACCCAGTACTTC.

This clonotype appeared once. This rearrangement joins TRBV6-1 to TRBJ1-5; D not certain. The CDR3 has 15 amino acids. V lost 2 bases, J lost 10 bases, and 18 bases lay in between. The germline V gene encodes CDR1 MNHNS and CDR2 SASEGT. The CDR3 DNA is TGTGCCAGCAGTGAACGGGCCGCCCTGACATCTCCCCAGCATTTT. This encodes CASSERAALTSPQHF.

The chain carries TRBV6-6 and TRBJ2-1, with 12 bases aligning to TRBD2. The CDR3 has 15 residues. The J segment lost 4 bases and the V segment lost 7 bases, leaving 5 bases of the junction unmatched. Germline CDR1 is MNHNY and CDR2 is SVGAGI (reference sequence). CDR3 sequence (DNA): TGTGCCAGCACCACTAGCGGGGGGCCTTACAATGAGCAGTTCTTC. The encoded protein is CASTTSGGPYNEQFF.

This clonotype came up a few times. The V gene is TRBV20-1, the J gene TRBJ1-5; the match to TRBD1 covers 7 bases. The germline V gene has CDR1 DFQATT and CDR2 SNEGSKA (reference sequence). Trimming cost V 5 bases and J 3 bases; bases outside gene matches: 13. The CDR3 has 16 amino acids. CDR3 sequence (DNA): TGCAGTGCTTCGGGGCAGGGGGGGACCAACAATCAGCCCCAGCATTTT. Residues: CSASGQGGTNNQPQHF.

The chain links TRBV9 to TRBJ2-1; TRBD2 matches 11 bases. V lost 0 bases to trimming and J lost 9 bases; unmatched junction nucleotides: 8. CDR3 length equals 16 residues. Germline V gene sequence: CDR1 SGDLS, CDR2 YYNGEE. The CDR3 region has the DNA TGTGCCAGCAGCGTAGAAGGTGGACTAGCGGGCTTTGAGCAGTTCTTC. Amino acid sequence: CASSVEGGLAGFEQFF.

The rearrangement joins TRBV7-6 to TRBJ2-7; 9 bases are shared with TRBD1. The end of the DNA aligns better with TRBJ2-5, so the J call may be wrong. The length of the CDR3 is 16 residues. The V gene's germline CDR1 is SGHVS and CDR2 FNYEAQ. CDR3 region: CASSLGTGVVMETQYF. In DNA, the CDR3 is TGTGCCAGCAGCTTAGGGACAGGGGTGGTGATGGAGACCCAGTACTTC.